Each of the 14 T cell receptor beta chains below was sequenced from the same sample in a study of cytomegalovirus exposure and HLA in healthy donors. In the PCR, 60 Vbeta and 13 Jbeta primers were used. Using immunoSEQ multiplex PCR, the repertoire was profiled, and TCRdb retains in-frame clones only, with some absent. The top ten hold roughly 13% of the sample, which has about 180,000 clones, roughly 78% seen once. Sample: PBMCs. These receptors originate from a woman between 50 and 59 years old in good health and CMV-seropositive.

This rearrangement joins TRBV6-5 to TRBJ2-5, with D possibly TRBD2 on 6 matching bases. The closer fit of TRBJ2-7 to the DNA end suggests the J call may be wrong. The CDR3 extends over 14 amino acids. CDR1 and CDR2 (germline): MNHEY, SVGAGI. The chain's CDR3 is CASSYRAGRHEQYF. CDR3 nucleotide sequence: TGTGCCAGCAGTTATCGGGCGGGGCGGCACGAGCAGTACTTC.

This chain uses TRBV25-1 with TRBJ2-7; 7 bases agree with TRBD1. V shed 6 bases, J shed 4 bases, and the junction held 6 bases outside the gene matches. Germline values: CDR1 MGHDK, CDR2 SYGVNS. The CDR3 totals 13 residues. The chain's CDR3 is CASRRTGDYEQYF. The CDR3 bases are TGTGCCAGCAGGAGAACAGGGGATTACGAGCAGTACTTC.

The chain has TRBV29-1 and TRBJ1-2; 7 bases map to TRBD1. After removal of 7 bases from V and 3 bases from J, the junction contained 2 bases not matched to a gene. Germline CDR1 reads SQVTM; CDR2 reads ANQGSEA. This CDR3 spans 11 amino acids. CDR3 protein: CSDTGDYGYTF. In DNA form, the CDR3 reads TGCAGCGATACAGGGGACTATGGCTACACCTTC.

V and J are TRBV2 and TRBJ2-4, with 7 bases lining up with TRBD1. This CDR3 has 13 residues. Germline CDR1 reads SNHLY; CDR2 reads FYNNEI. Trimming at V came to 4 bases and at J to 4 bases, leaving 1 base not matched to a gene. This CDR3 reads CASSVTGKNIQYF. The CDR3 DNA is TGTGCCAGCAGTGTGACAGGGAAAAACATTCAGTACTTC.

The V and J genes are TRBV27 and TRBJ2-1; TRBD1 aligns across 7 bases. The CDR3 consists of 18 residues. The germline gives CDR1 MNHEY, CDR2 SMNVEV (reference sequence). The trim removed 2 bases at V and 6 bases at J, leaving 16 bases unmatched. CDR3 sequence (DNA): TGTGCCAGCAGTTTAGAAGGGGGCCGGCCCCCCTCGTCCAATGAGCAGTTCTTC. This encodes CASSLEGGRPPSSNEQFF.

The chain uses TRBV15 and TRBJ2-2, with D perhaps TRBD2 (5 bases). V dropped 0 bases and J dropped 9 bases, with 17 bases sitting between them. Germline V gene lookup returns CDR1 LNHNV and CDR2 YYDKDF (reference sequence). CDR3 length equals 16 residues. The CDR3 DNA reads as TGTGCCACCAGCAGAGATCTAGCCGCGAAAAGCAGGGAGCTGTTTTTT. Its protein product is CATSRDLAAKSRELFF.

The V call is TRBV6-6, the J call TRBJ2-1; TRBD1 matches 9 bases. V was clipped by 0 bases and J by 4 bases; unmatched bases: 1. CDR1 and CDR2 (germline): MNHNY, SVGAGI (reference sequence). This CDR3 region has 15 residues. The CDR3 loop is CASSYSGQGYNEQFF. For the CDR3, the DNA is TGTGCCAGCAGTTACTCGGGACAGGGATACAATGAGCAGTTCTTC.

The chain's CDR3 is CASSSRLAGSWGEQFF. As DNA, the CDR3 is TGTGCCAGCAGCTCCCGACTAGCGGGGTCATGGGGTGAGCAGTTCTTC. The gene calls are TRBV5-6 and TRBJ2-1; 11 bases line up with TRBD2. CDR1 SGHDT and CDR2 YYEEEE come from the germline V gene. The V gene end was trimmed by 3 bases and the J gene end by 9 bases; junction bases not matched to a gene: 11. This CDR3 is 16 amino acids long.

The V call is TRBV7-3, the J call TRBJ2-2; D is perhaps TRBD2 (6 bases). V was pared by 5 bases and J by 5 bases, with 21 bases between. Looked up from germline, CDR1 is SGHTA and CDR2 is FQGTGA. The CDR3 consists of 17 residues. CDR3 region: CASSTSRRRELTGELFF. The CDR3 DNA reads TGTGCCAGCAGCACCAGTCGTCGGCGGGAACTAACCGGGGAGCTGTTTTTT.

This sequence joins TRBV4-1 and TRBJ2-3, with a tentative D call TRBD2 (5 bases). Germline CDR1 is MGHRA and CDR2 is YSYEKL. V was shortened by 4 bases and J by 3 bases, with 11 bases between the two germline ends. The CDR3 spans 14 residues. CDR3 sequence reads: CASSLTEGTDTQYF. Here the CDR3 DNA reads TGCGCCAGCAGCCTAACCGAGGGTACAGATACGCAGTATTTT.

About this clone itself: This sample includes further DNA sequences coding for the same CDR3. The chain carries TRBV2 and TRBJ1-5, with TRBD1 matching 7 bases. Germline CDR1 reads SNHLY; CDR2 reads FYNNEI. This CDR3 comprises 14 residues. After removal of 4 bases from V and 2 bases from J, the junction contained 2 bases not matched to a gene. The CDR3 is CASSVTGGNQPQHF. Here the CDR3 DNA reads TGTGCCAGCAGTGTCACAGGGGGCAATCAGCCCCAGCATTTT.

This clone was counted only a few times. V and J are TRBV13 and TRBJ1-1; D not certain. Germline V gives CDR1 PRHDT, CDR2 FYEKMQ (reference sequence). The CDR3 loop spans 12 amino acids. The V gene lost 4 bases and the J gene lost 4 bases, with 7 bases spanning the gap. CDR3 in amino acids: CASSSSPTEAFF. The CDR3 DNA reads TGTGCCAGCAGCTCGTCTCCCACTGAAGCTTTCTTT.

This chain joins TRBV10-3 and TRBJ2-7; D is perhaps TRBD2 (6 bases). Germline assignment: CDR1 ENHRY and CDR2 SYGVKD. Trimming removed 3 bases from V and 5 bases from J, with 14 bases in between. This CDR3 contains 14 residues. For the CDR3, the DNA is TGTGCCATCAGTGAATTGGAGGGGTTGGACGAGCAGTACTTC. Translating it yields CAISELEGLDEQYF.

This clone turned up a few times. The DNA of the CDR3 is TGTGCCAGCAGCCCCCTCCGACAGGGAGATCGGTATGGCTACACCTTC. This codes for CASSPLRQGDRYGYTF. V gene TRBV5-6 combines with J gene TRBJ1-2; 7 bases are shared with TRBD1. The CDR3 length is 16 residues. The germline CDR1 and CDR2 sequences are SGHDT and YYEEEE. Losses at the gene ends were 4 bases for V and 5 bases for J; bases not matched to a gene: 14.